These 8 T cell receptor beta chains were sequenced from one sample in a study of T cells expressing NK-cell markers. TCRdb reprocessed the 5' RACE reads, with one entry per CDR3 protein and no DNA. This sample lists 500,000 to 700,000 distinct CDR3 sequences; its ten largest clones have approximately 3.6%. Specimen: blood T cells: a sorted CD56 or NKG2C T cell subset, CD4+ or CD8+ T cells, or bulk PBMC T cells (not recorded which). The receptors come from a man between 18 and 29 years old in good health.

V usage is TRBV7-3 and J usage is TRBJ2-3; TCRdb lists TRBD2, though no DNA is available to test this call. The CDR3 covers 15 residues. The V gene's germline CDR1 is SGHTA and CDR2 FQGTGA. CDR3 residues: CASSLDSGTPDTQYF.

The rearrangement links TRBV4-1 to TRBJ2-2. The CDR3 length is 12 residues. Germline V gives CDR1 MGHRA, CDR2 YSYEKL. CDR3 in amino acids: CASSPSRGELFF.

The J gene is TRBJ1-3, the V gene TRBV9; no DNA is available, so the TRBD1 call from TCRdb remains unchecked. This CDR3 spans 16 amino acids. The germline gives CDR1 SGDLS, CDR2 YYNGEE. The CDR3 here is CASSPRTGGSGNTIYF.

The chain employs TRBV7-2 and TRBJ2-4. Germline V lookup: CDR1 SGHTA, CDR2 FQGNSA. The CDR3 extends over 18 amino acids. CDR3 sequence reads: CASSLALRRVLAKNIQYF.

The rearrangement joins TRBV10-3 to TRBJ2-1. The CDR3 has 12 amino acids. CDR1 and CDR2 (germline): ENHRY, SYGVKD. Here the CDR3 reads CAISQKANEQFF.

The chain joins TRBV29-1 to TRBJ2-1; TCRdb's D call, TRBD2, is unchecked because there is no DNA. CDR1 is SQVTM and CDR2 is ANQGSEA in the germline V gene. The CDR3 is made up of 13 amino acids. The CDR3 protein is CSVGRASGNEQFF.

The chain uses TRBV7-2 and TRBJ2-7; TCRdb picks TRBD2, but there is no DNA to check that call. This CDR3 comprises 15 residues. CDR1 is SGHTA and CDR2 is FQGNSA in the germline V gene. Here the CDR3 reads CASRASPGESYEQYF.

This sequence joins TRBV9 and TRBJ1-1; the TCRdb call, TRBD1, lacks DNA for checking. There are 14 residues in the CDR3. Per germline, CDR1 SGDLS and CDR2 YYNGEE. The CDR3 protein is CASSVRTDNTEAFF.